This TCR beta chain originates from a study of cytomegalovirus exposure and HLA in healthy donors. With 5 bases removed from V and 4 bases from J, the gap between germline ends came to 17 bases. CDR1 SEHNR and CDR2 FQNEAQ come from the germline V gene (reference sequence). This CDR3 contains 15 residues. Primers included in the PCR were 60 Vbeta and 13 Jbeta primers. This table comes from immunoSEQ multiplex PCR, and its TCRdb copy is limited to in-frame clones, with some not included. Of around 130,000 clones detected, around 80% appear once; the ten largest clones hold 1.5%. V and J are TRBV7-9 and TRBJ1-2; a possible D gene is TRBD1 (6 bases). This clonotype was sampled from a woman aged 18 to 35 in good health and CMV-seronegative. The sequenced material came from PBMCs. Here the CDR3 DNA reads TGTGCCAGCAGCCCCCCCCAACAGGGTTCCTATGGCTACACCTTC. It codes for CASSPPQQGSYGYTF.